This passage covers 13 T cell receptor beta chains from one sample sequenced in a study of blood T cell repertoires in COVID-19. Sequencing used immunoSEQ multiplex PCR; TCRdb keeps in-frame clones, though not all of them. The data hold around 310,000 clones, with roughly 89% observed a single time. Sample: peripheral blood. These receptors all come from a woman aged 40 to 50 with COVID-19, enrolled during active disease.

Here the CDR3 reads CASSSGGYNEQFF. In DNA form, the CDR3 reads TGTGCCAGCAGCTCCGGGGGGTACAATGAGCAGTTCTTC. This sequence joins TRBV7-2 and TRBJ2-1; 7 bases fit TRBD2. V was clipped by 4 bases and J by 4 bases; unmatched bases: 1. CDR1 is SGHTA and CDR2 is FQGNSA in the germline V gene. The CDR3 totals 13 residues.

The count of this clone is one. J is TRBJ2-7 and V is TRBV24-1, with 15 bases matching TRBD2. The J call is uncertain, as TRBJ2-1 better fits the DNA end. CDR3 length: 16 residues. The germline CDR1 and CDR2 sequences are KGHDR and SFDVKD. CDR3 nucleotide sequence: TGTGCCACCGGGGATGGGACTAGCGGGAGGAGCAATGAGCAGTTCTTC. As protein: CATGDGTSGRSNEQFF.

The V call is TRBV6-2 or TRBV6-3, the J call TRBJ2-7; tentatively, D is TRBD1 (8 bases). V was clipped by 0 bases and J by 4 bases, with 16 bases between them. The CDR3 contains 16 residues. Germline V gene lookup returns CDR1 MNHEY and CDR2 SVGEGT. The CDR3 nucleotides are TGTGCCAGCAGTTACTCGAGGAAACAGGGGGGGTACGAGCAGTACTTC. Its translation: CASSYSRKQGGYEQYF.

The chain couples TRBV2 to TRBJ1-2, with D perhaps matching TRBD1 (5 bases). Germline V CDR1 and CDR2: SNHLY, FYNNEI. The CDR3 has 17 amino acids. Trimming took 4 bases from V and 1 from J, leaving 19 bases between them. The CDR3 reads CASSARIGDSDNYGYTF. The CDR3 bases are TGTGCCAGCAGTGCAAGGATCGGGGACTCAGATAACTATGGCTACACCTTC.

The chain combines TRBV5-1 with TRBJ2-7; D unresolved. The CDR3 consists of 14 residues. Germline-derived CDR1 and CDR2 are SGHRS and YFSETQ. V lost 1 base and J lost 3, with 11 bases in between. CDR3 coding DNA: TGCGCCAGCAGCTTGCCGTCGGAGTACTACGAGCAGTACTTC. The encoded protein is CASSLPSEYYEQYF.

V usage is TRBV28 and J usage is TRBJ1-2, with TRBD1 matching over 7 bases. V was pared by 8 bases and J by 8 bases, with 14 bases of the junction left unmatched. The CDR3 contains 14 residues. Germline V gives CDR1 MDHEN, CDR2 SYDVKM. For the CDR3, the DNA is TGTGCCAGCCACCCGCACGGACAGGAGAGAGGCTACACCTTC. Its translation is CASHPHGQERGYTF.

The rearrangement uses TRBV18 and TRBJ2-1; weak D call: TRBD2 (6 bases). Germline CDR1 is KGHSH and CDR2 is LQKENI. The CDR3 covers 15 residues. The V gene lost 0 bases and the J gene lost 4 bases, with 10 bases spanning the gap. The CDR3 reads CASSPPGGGYNEQFF. The CDR3 nucleotides are TGTGCCAGCTCACCACCTGGTGGAGGGTACAATGAGCAGTTCTTC.

This clone has more than one count but fewer than ten. This chain joins TRBV4-3 and TRBJ2-1; tentative D call: TRBD2 (5 bases). The CDR3 has 16 amino acids. CDR1 and CDR2 (germline): LGHNA, YSLEER. Between the trimmed V and J ends, which lost 0 bases and 5 bases, there was a span of 14 bases. In nucleotides, the CDR3 is TGCGCCAGCAGCCAAGAGATACGGGGAACCAACAATGAGCAGTTCTTC. Its translation is CASSQEIRGTNNEQFF.

The rearrangement joins TRBV6-5 to TRBJ1-1; 8 bases are a match to TRBD1. V dropped 4 bases and J dropped 4; count of bases not matched to a gene: 2. Germline V gives CDR1 MNHEY, CDR2 SVGAGI. The CDR3 is made up of 13 amino acids. The CDR3 nucleotides are TGTGCCAGCAGTTTTGACAGGGGCACTGAAGCTTTCTTT. It is translated as CASSFDRGTEAFF.

The chain recombines TRBV7-9 with TRBJ2-5, with 8 bases lining up with TRBD1. The V gene end was trimmed by 5 bases and the J gene end by 5 bases; junction bases not matched to a gene: 13. Germline loops: CDR1 SEHNR, CDR2 FQNEAQ (reference sequence). This CDR3 region has 16 residues. CDR3 sequence reads: CASSDRGQGAEETQYF. DNA of the CDR3: TGTGCCAGCAGCGATAGGGGTCAGGGGGCGGAGGAGACCCAGTACTTC. Together with reference TRBV7-9 and TRBJ2-5, the CDR3 gives the full variable domain: DTGVSQNPRHKITKRGQNVTFRCDPISEHNRLYWYRQTLGQGPEFLTYFQNEAQLEKSRLLSDRFSAERPKGSFSTLEIQRTEQGDSAMYLCASSDRGQGAEETQYFGPGTRLLVL.

The gene calls are TRBV6-5 and TRBJ2-7; TRBD2 matches at 9 bases. The CDR3 consists of 16 residues. The V segment lost 0 bases and the J segment 4 bases; nucleotides outside the gene matches: 7. Germline assignment: CDR1 MNHEY and CDR2 SVGAGI. The CDR3 loop is CASSYSPLAGLYEQYF. The CDR3 DNA sequence: TGTGCCAGCAGTTACTCGCCCCTAGCGGGGTTGTACGAGCAGTACTTC.

The chain has TRBV27 and TRBJ2-1; TRBD2 agrees at 9 bases. CDR1 and CDR2 (germline): MNHEY, SMNVEV (reference sequence). The junction had 16 bases not matched to a gene; V was cut back by 3 bases and J by 10 bases. The length of the CDR3 is 17 residues. The CDR3 nucleotides are TGTGCCAGCAGTTTTTTTGGGGAGCGGGAGGCCCGGGGGGAGCAGTTCTTC. Protein sequence: CASSFFGEREARGEQFF.

The V and J genes are TRBV6-5 and TRBJ2-6, with D unclear. V was clipped by 5 bases and J by 0 bases, with 8 bases between them. CDR1 is MNHEY, CDR2 SVGAGI, per germline. This CDR3 contains 15 residues. In DNA form, the CDR3 reads TGTGCCAGCAGTACACCGCTCTCTGGGGCCAACGTCCTGACTTTC. Translating it yields CASSTPLSGANVLTF.